This TCR beta chain was identified during a study of type 1 and type 2 diabetes patients. The CDR3 is 10 residues long. The germline V and J ends were trimmed by 6 bases and 10 bases, with 10 bases remaining between them. Germline-derived CDR1 and CDR2 are DFQATT and SNEGSKA (reference sequence). Amplification started from genomic DNA. A primer set of 30 forward and 13 reverse primers amplified the CDR3. MiXCR, applied by TCRdb to the multiplex PCR reads, yields one record per CDR3 protein. This table has under 300,000 distinct CDR3 sequences, 40% to 50% appearing once. The TCR comes from a man aged 18 to 29 with type 2 diabetes. The chain uses TRBV20-1 and TRBJ2-1; no firm D call. The specimen was peripheral blood mononuclear cells (PBMCs). CDR3 region: CSALTVEQFF. CDR3 nucleotide sequence: TGCAGTGCCCTTACCGTGGAGCAGTTCTTC.